Below, 18 T cell receptor beta chains from the same sample are listed, as sequenced in a study of vaccination and CD4 T cells after COVID-19. The Oncomine TCR Beta short-read assay generated sequence data from the DNA of cultured CD4+ T cells. Using its own MiXCR run on the PCR reads, TCRdb lists one record per CDR3 protein. The table includes around 19,000 distinct CDR3 sequences, around 44% detected once. What these receptors recognize is not known. This sample's treatment: roughly 10-day PBMC culture with coronavirus spike peptide pools or control peptides (ViraFEST assay). The source material was CD4+ T cells from blood, cultured in vitro. Source of these receptors: a human donor who had recovered from COVID-19.

V usage is TRBV28 and J usage is TRBJ2-3; a possible D gene is TRBD2 (5 bases). This CDR3 spans 18 amino acids. V was shortened by 6 bases and J by 2 bases, with 24 bases between the two germline ends. CDR1 and CDR2 (germline): MDHEN, SYDVKM. The CDR3 nucleotides read TGTGCCAGCAGGCCTCCGGCGGCGGGTGGGAAATACACAGATACGCAGTATTTT. It is translated as CASRPPAAGGKYTDTQYF.

J is TRBJ1-2 and V is TRBV20-1; 8 bases align to TRBD1. Germline CDR1 DFQATT, CDR2 SNEGSKA (reference sequence). The CDR3 runs 11 residues. CDR3 loop: CNIDRGNGYTF. CDR3 coding DNA: TGCAACATTGACAGGGGAAATGGCTACACCTTC.

V and J are TRBV5-6 and TRBJ1-1; tentatively, D is TRBD1 (6 bases). Trimming shortened V by 2 bases and J by 2 bases, and 13 bases separated the two germline ends. The CDR3 has 15 residues. Germline V gives CDR1 SGHDT, CDR2 YYEEEE. The CDR3 DNA follows: TGTGCCAGCAGCTTTTGGGGGCGCGGAAACACTGAAGCTTTCTTT. This sequence encodes CASSFWGRGNTEAFF.

The chain carries TRBV5-1 and TRBJ1-4; no reliable D call. Deletions cut 4 bases from V and 6 bases from J, with 10 bases between. Per germline, CDR1 SGHRS and CDR2 YFSETQ. This CDR3 has 13 residues. The CDR3 here is CASSRDTHEKLFF. In nucleotides, the CDR3 is TGCGCCAGCAGCCGTGACACACATGAAAAACTGTTTTTT.

The count of this clonotype is one. V is TRBV19 and J is TRBJ1-2; D unresolved. With 6 bases removed from V and 3 bases from J, the gap between germline ends came to 11 bases. CDR1 and CDR2 (germline): LNHDA, SQIVND (reference sequence). The CDR3 is made up of 13 amino acids. The CDR3 bases are TGTGCCAGTAGGGCCGACGATTACTATGGCTACACCTTC. It specifies CASRADDYYGYTF.

CDR3 in DNA: TGTGCCAGCAGACATCCGACAGGGCCATTTTACGAGCAGTACTTC. This sequence encodes CASRHPTGPFYEQYF. J is TRBJ2-7 and V is TRBV28, with 7 bases aligning to TRBD1. The CDR3 sequence is 15 residues long. Trimming at V came to 6 bases and at J to 4 bases, leaving 12 bases not matched to a gene. Germline values: CDR1 MDHEN, CDR2 SYDVKM.

The chain joins TRBV7-6 to TRBJ1-2; 10 positions agree with TRBD1. Trimming at V came to 4 bases and at J to 3 bases, leaving 17 bases not matched to a gene. Germline values: CDR1 SGHVS, CDR2 FNYEAQ. The CDR3 has 19 amino acids. The CDR3 DNA follows: TGTGCCAGCAGCTACCCTGGCGGATCGAGGACAGGGGGAGACTATGGCTACACCTTC. Translated, it gives CASSYPGGSRTGGDYGYTF.

This clonotype has only a few counts. The chain couples TRBV10-3 to TRBJ2-1; 12 bases line up with TRBD2. Losses at the gene ends were 5 bases for V and 8 bases for J; bases not matched to a gene: 7. Looked up from germline, CDR1 is ENHRY and CDR2 is SYGVKD. The CDR3 spans 15 residues. CDR3 coding DNA: TGTGCCATCAGTAACGGACTAGCGGGAATAGATGAGCAGTTCTTC. Translated: CAISNGLAGIDEQFF.

The chain employs TRBV20-1 and TRBJ2-7; D call uncertain. Trimming removed 1 base at V and 0 bases at J, with 10 bases between. Looked up from germline, CDR1 is DFQATT and CDR2 is SNEGSKA (reference sequence). The CDR3 totals 14 residues. The CDR3, as DNA: TGCAGTGCTAGAGTTCAGGCTATCTCCTACGAGCAGTACTTC. The encoded protein is CSARVQAISYEQYF.

The chain joins TRBV4-1 to TRBJ1-5; D is unresolved. CDR1 and CDR2 from the germline V gene are MGHRA and YSYEKL. The CDR3 loop spans 16 amino acids. Between the trimmed V and J ends, which lost 1 base and 6 bases, there was a span of 16 bases. This CDR3 reads CASSQAGNTVGQPQHF. In DNA form, the CDR3 reads TGCGCCAGCAGCCAAGCCGGTAATACGGTAGGTCAGCCCCAGCATTTT.

On this clonotype itself: An end of the junction differs from the germline gene, which may be a read error. The chain links TRBV6-5 to TRBJ1-6; no clear D gene. Germline V gene data show CDR1 as MNHEY and CDR2 as SVGAGI. This CDR3 contains 15 residues. The CDR3 DNA reads as TGTGCCAGCAGTTACTCGGCAGAGCCTAATTTACCCCTCCACTTT. It yields the protein CASSYSAEPNLPLHF.

V gene TRBV6-1 combines with J gene TRBJ2-2; D not resolved. V dropped 8 bases and J dropped 2 bases, with 12 bases sitting between them. The germline gives CDR1 MNHNS, CDR2 SASEGT. This CDR3 region has 14 residues. This CDR3 reads CASWRWGNTGELFF. CDR3 bases: TGTGCCAGCTGGCGGTGGGGTAACACCGGGGAGCTGTTTTTT.

The V and J genes are TRBV20-1 and TRBJ2-3; 13 bases align to TRBD2. This CDR3 comprises 16 residues. The ends lost 7 bases at V and 2 bases at J; junction bases unmatched: 9. Looked up from germline, CDR1 is DFQATT and CDR2 is SNEGSKA (reference sequence). The CDR3 loop is CSVSTSGRSSTDTQYF. As DNA, the CDR3 is TGCAGTGTCTCGACTAGCGGGAGGAGTTCCACAGATACGCAGTATTTT.

The chain links TRBV20-1 to TRBJ1-5; D ambiguous. Germline CDR1 DFQATT, CDR2 SNEGSKA (reference sequence). The CDR3 has 13 amino acids. V was trimmed by 0 bases and J by 13 bases, leaving 16 bases between them. CDR3 bases: TGCAGTGCTAGAGATCCCAGTACTCTCAGGCAGCATTTT. It specifies CSARDPSTLRQHF.

The chain recombines TRBV18 with TRBJ2-1, with 7 bases aligning to TRBD2. The CDR3 totals 15 residues. V shed 1 base, J shed 0 bases, and the junction held 0 bases outside the gene matches. Germline-derived CDR1 and CDR2 are KGHSH and LQKENI. CDR3 bases: TGTGCCAGCTCACCACGGACTAGCTCCTACAATGAGCAGTTCTTC. Amino acid sequence: CASSPRTSSYNEQFF.

A word on this clonotype: The limits of the CDR3 on the DNA are not certain, so only TCRdb's listed CDR3 is given. The V and J genes are TRBV6-1 and TRBJ2-2; the DNA was not used to check the table's D call, TRBD1. With termini counted, the CDR3 has 24 amino acids. The germline V gene encodes CDR1 MNHNS and CDR2 SASEGT. CDR3 protein: CASSPLGVSIAKNIQYFGAGELFF.

This rearrangement joins TRBV10-3 to TRBJ2-1; 11 nucleotides align to TRBD1. The V gene end was trimmed by 2 bases and the J gene end by 3 bases; junction bases not matched to a gene: 0. The CDR3 loop spans 15 amino acids. From germline, CDR1 is ENHRY and CDR2 SYGVKD. CDR3 sequence: CAISEGTGGYNEQFF. The CDR3 bases are TGTGCCATCAGTGAGGGGACAGGGGGCTACAATGAGCAGTTCTTC.

The CDR3 loop reads CASSLGGSGQETQYF. CDR3 in DNA: TGTGCCAGCAGCTTAGGGGGCTCGGGACAAGAGACCCAGTACTTC. V gene TRBV7-2 combines with J gene TRBJ2-5; perhaps D is TRBD1 or TRBD2 (5 bases each). Germline V gene lookup returns CDR1 SGHTA and CDR2 FQGNSA. The ends were cut back, 1 base at V and 2 bases at J, with 11 bases in the middle. This CDR3 is built from 15 residues.